This T cell receptor beta chain is drawn from a study of T-cell memory formation after mild COVID-19. Study-level background: Largely donor-specific TCR clusters were found. General observations from the study: Detection of some responders pre-infection suggested pre-existing cross-reactive memory T cells participated.

Each CDR3 protein is one row after TCRdb ran MiXCR on the 5' RACE reads. Among 210,000 or so distinct CDR3 sequences listed, 25% to 35% were seen once. Notes on this clonotype: Its antigen is unknown.

The CDR3 consists of 13 residues. Trimming shortened V by 7 bases and J by 1 base, and 7 bases separated the two germline ends. In germline, CDR1 is SGHVS, CDR2 FQNEAQ. The clonotype was recovered from an adult woman who had mild COVID-19 (a few samples of this study predate the infection). Cell type and time point are not known. The chain is built from TRBV7-8 and TRBJ2-2; D is uncertain. Sequencing was done on a sample of PBMCs or a T cell subset sorted from them (not recorded which). CDR3 in amino acids: CASILGNTGELFF. The CDR3 DNA reads TGTGCCAGCATCTTGGGGAACACCGGGGAGCTGTTTTTT.